Listed here are 14 T cell receptor beta chains from one sample, sequenced in a study of memory CD4+ T cells and cytomegalovirus serostatus. Single viable CD3+CD4+CD8-CD45RO+ cells were sorted as the memory CD4+ T cells. The data were produced by immunoSEQ multiplex PCR, yet TCRdb's version contains in-frame clones alone and is incomplete. The sample carries about 26,000 clones, about 80% recorded once. Sequences were obtained from memory CD4+ T cells from blood. The receptor source for this set is an adult in good health and CMV-seronegative.

The CDR3 sequence is CASSVGTDYGYTF. The CDR3 nucleotides read TGTGCCAGCAGCGTCGGGACAGACTATGGCTACACCTTC. The rearrangement links TRBV9 to TRBJ1-2; 7 bases map to TRBD1. V lost 2 bases and J lost 3; bases outside the gene matches: 1. The CDR3 contains 13 residues. The germline V gene has CDR1 SGDLS and CDR2 YYNGEE.

The rearrangement links TRBV29-1 to TRBJ1-1; TRBD1 matches 9 bases. This CDR3 contains 14 residues. The germline V gene has CDR1 SQVTM and CDR2 ANQGSEA. After removal of 6 bases from V and 1 base from J, the junction contained 6 bases not matched to a gene. The CDR3 DNA is TGCAGCGTCGGAACAGGGGGCGCGAACACTGAAGCTTTCTTT. It translates to CSVGTGGANTEAFF.

The chain carries TRBV11-1 and TRBJ2-1, with 7 bases matching TRBD2. The CDR3 covers 15 residues. Germline CDR1 is SGHAT and CDR2 is FQDESV (reference sequence). With V trimmed by 5 bases and J by 0 bases, 4 bases remained unmatched. The CDR3 spells CASSARDYSYNEQFF. The CDR3 DNA reads TGTGCCAGCAGCGCGCGGGACTACTCCTACAATGAGCAGTTCTTC.

This clone was counted only a few times. This rearrangement joins TRBV7-2 to TRBJ1-1; D is unclear. In germline, CDR1 is SGHTA, CDR2 FQGNSA. The CDR3 extends over 14 amino acids. V was shortened by 0 bases and J by 0 bases, with 5 bases between the two germline ends. In nucleotides, the CDR3 is TGTGCCAGCAGCTTAGCGCAAGTGAACACTGAAGCTTTCTTT. Translated: CASSLAQVNTEAFF.

The CDR3 DNA follows: TGTGCCAGCAGGGGTGGGGCCGCTACGCAGTATTTT. Encoded protein: CASRGGAATQYF. The rearrangement joins TRBV2 to TRBJ2-3; tentative D call: TRBD1 (5 bases). The V gene lost 6 bases and the J gene lost 8 bases, with 12 bases spanning the gap. Germline assignment: CDR1 SNHLY and CDR2 FYNNEI. CDR3 length: 12 residues. The full variable domain, in which reference TRBV2 and TRBJ2-3 provide the parts outside the CDR3, is EPEVTQTPSHQVTQMGQEVILRCVPISNHLYFYWYRQILGQKVEFLVSFYNNEISEKSEIFDDQFSVERPDGSNFTLKIRSTKLEDSAMYFCASRGGAATQYFGPGTRLTVL.

The rearrangement uses TRBV6-5 and TRBJ1-2, with TRBD1 identical over 7 bases. The germline gives CDR1 MNHEY, CDR2 SVGAGI. The CDR3 is made up of 15 amino acids. The trim removed 6 bases at V and 6 bases at J, leaving 13 bases unmatched. CDR3 in amino acids: CASSRPNTGEDGYTF. CDR3 nucleotides: TGTGCCAGCAGCCGACCGAATACAGGGGAAGATGGCTACACCTTC.

Written as DNA, the CDR3 is TGTGCCAGCAGCTCCGGGGGGCAGCCAAATGGCTACACCTTC. Its protein is CASSSGGQPNGYTF. This sequence joins TRBV7-3 and TRBJ1-2; weak D call: TRBD1 (6 bases). This CDR3 contains 14 residues. Germline lookup yields CDR1 SGHTA and CDR2 FQGTGA. V was pared by 4 bases and J by 6 bases, with 15 bases between.

This chain connects TRBV29-1 to TRBJ1-1; no reliable D call. The germline V and J ends were trimmed by 6 bases and 8 bases, with 28 bases remaining between them. The CDR3 is 16 amino acids. Germline CDR1 is SQVTM and CDR2 is ANQGSEA. The CDR3 DNA is TGCAGCGTCCTTGAGACTCGCCCGTTGTGGGCTACAGAAGCTTTCTTT. This gives the protein CSVLETRPLWATEAFF.

The chain links TRBV5-6 to TRBJ2-3; possibly TRBD2 for D (5 bases). Trimming left V 1 base short and J 6 bases short, with 18 bases between. Germline values: CDR1 SGHDT, CDR2 YYEEEE. This CDR3 region has 16 residues. CDR3 nucleotide sequence: TGTGCCAGCAGCTTGCGGTCCACCGGGATAGGGGATACGCAGTATTTT. This sequence encodes CASSLRSTGIGDTQYF. Full variable domain (missing parts from reference TRBV5-6 and TRBJ2-3): DAGVTQSPTHLIKTRGQQVTLRCSPKSGHDTVSWYQQALGQGPQFIFQYYEEEERQRGNFPDRFSGHQFPNYSSELNVNALLLGDSALYLCASSLRSTGIGDTQYFGPGTRLTVL.

This clone came up once. This chain links TRBV6-5 with TRBJ1-6; D unresolved. From germline, CDR1 is MNHEY and CDR2 SVGAGI. This CDR3 is 16 amino acids long. Trimming removed 0 bases from V and 9 bases from J, with 15 bases in between. The CDR3 DNA follows: TGTGCCAGCAGTTACTCGACACTGGAAGTAGGTTCACCCCTCCACTTT. Its translation: CASSYSTLEVGSPLHF.

V and J are TRBV5-1 and TRBJ2-5, with TRBD1 matching over 11 bases. J gave up 4 bases and V 2 bases, and 4 bases lay outside the gene matches. The CDR3 spans 15 residues. CDR1 is SGHRS and CDR2 is YFSETQ in the germline V gene. CDR3 sequence: CASSLSGQGAETQYF. DNA for the CDR3: TGCGCCAGCAGCTTATCAGGACAGGGGGCAGAGACCCAGTACTTC.

The chain employs TRBV7-9 and TRBJ1-2; 10 bases are a match to TRBD1. This CDR3 is built from 16 residues. V gave up 3 bases and J gave up 3 bases; unmatched junction bases: 7. Germline V gives CDR1 SEHNR, CDR2 FQNEAQ (reference sequence). The CDR3 region has the DNA TGTGCCAGCAGCTTGGAAAGAGGGACAGGGGACTATGGCTACACCTTC. This codes for CASSLERGTGDYGYTF. The variable domain in full, with the rest retrieved from reference TRBV7-9 and TRBJ1-2, is DTGVSQNPRHKITKRGQNVTFRCDPISEHNRLYWYRQTLGQGPEFLTYFQNEAQLEKSRLLSDRFSAERPKGSFSTLEIQRTEQGDSAMYLCASSLERGTGDYGYTFGSGTRLTVV.

This clone was seen a handful of times. This chain's CDR3 is CASSSQMGYTEAFF. CDR3 DNA sequence: TGTGCCAGTAGTTCCCAGATGGGCTACACTGAAGCTTTCTTT. The chain carries TRBV19 and TRBJ1-1; unclear D gene. V lost 5 bases and J 3 bases, leaving 13 bases between the germline ends. The CDR3 sequence is 14 residues long. Germline CDR1 and CDR2: LNHDA and SQIVND (reference sequence).

The chain has TRBV5-1 and TRBJ2-3; 12 bases line up with TRBD2. Looked up from germline, CDR1 is SGHRS and CDR2 is YFSETQ. The CDR3 has 17 residues. J lost 4 bases, V lost 4 bases, and 10 bases had no gene match. The CDR3: CASSTYLLAGGPDTQYF. The CDR3 DNA follows: TGCGCCAGCAGCACCTACCTACTAGCGGGGGGTCCAGATACGCAGTATTTT.